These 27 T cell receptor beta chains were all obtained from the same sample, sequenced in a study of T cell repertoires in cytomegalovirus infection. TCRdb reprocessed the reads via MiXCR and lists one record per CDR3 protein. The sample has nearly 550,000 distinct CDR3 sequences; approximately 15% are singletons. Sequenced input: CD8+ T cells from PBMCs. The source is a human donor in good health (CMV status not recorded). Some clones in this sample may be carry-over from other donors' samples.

CDR3 DNA sequence: TGTGCCAGCGCCTTAAGACAGGACTACGAGCAGTACTTC. Translating gives CASALRQDYEQYF. The rearrangement links TRBV14 to TRBJ2-7; a possible D gene is TRBD1 (6 bases). CDR1 SGHDN and CDR2 FVKESK come from the germline V gene. The length of the CDR3 is 13 residues. V was cut by 8 bases and J by 3 bases, with 14 bases left in between.

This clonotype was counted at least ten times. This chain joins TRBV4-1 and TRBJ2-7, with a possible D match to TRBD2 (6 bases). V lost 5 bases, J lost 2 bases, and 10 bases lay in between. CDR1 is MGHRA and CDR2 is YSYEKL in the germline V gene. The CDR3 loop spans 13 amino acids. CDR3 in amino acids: CASSVAAPYEQYF. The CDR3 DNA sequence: TGCGCCAGCAGCGTAGCGGCACCCTACGAGCAGTACTTC.

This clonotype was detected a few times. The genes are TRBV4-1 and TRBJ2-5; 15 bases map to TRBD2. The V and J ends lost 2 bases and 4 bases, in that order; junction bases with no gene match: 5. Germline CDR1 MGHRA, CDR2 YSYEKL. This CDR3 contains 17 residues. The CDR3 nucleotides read TGCGCCAGCAGCCAACTCCGGACTAGCGGGAGGGGAGAGACCCAGTACTTC. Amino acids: CASSQLRTSGRGETQYF.

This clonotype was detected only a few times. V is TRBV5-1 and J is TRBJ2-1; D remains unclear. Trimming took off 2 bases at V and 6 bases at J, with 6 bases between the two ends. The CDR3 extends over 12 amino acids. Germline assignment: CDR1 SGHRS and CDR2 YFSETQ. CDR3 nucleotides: TGCGCCAGCAGCTTCGACTTCAATGAGCAGTTCTTC. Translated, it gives CASSFDFNEQFF.

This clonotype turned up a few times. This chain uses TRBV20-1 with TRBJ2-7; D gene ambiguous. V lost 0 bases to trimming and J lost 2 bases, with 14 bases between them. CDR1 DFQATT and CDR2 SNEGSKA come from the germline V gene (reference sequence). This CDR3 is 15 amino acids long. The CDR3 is CSARDEQFSPYEQYF. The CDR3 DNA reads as TGCAGTGCTAGAGATGAACAGTTCTCTCCCTACGAGCAGTACTTC.

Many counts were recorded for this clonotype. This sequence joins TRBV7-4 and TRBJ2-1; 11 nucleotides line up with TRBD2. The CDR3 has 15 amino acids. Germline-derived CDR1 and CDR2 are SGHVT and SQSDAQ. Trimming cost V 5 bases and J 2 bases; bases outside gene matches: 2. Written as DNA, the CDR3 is TGTGCCAGCAGCCTTAGCGGGAGGGCCTACAATGAGCAGTTCTTC. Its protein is CASSLSGRAYNEQFF.

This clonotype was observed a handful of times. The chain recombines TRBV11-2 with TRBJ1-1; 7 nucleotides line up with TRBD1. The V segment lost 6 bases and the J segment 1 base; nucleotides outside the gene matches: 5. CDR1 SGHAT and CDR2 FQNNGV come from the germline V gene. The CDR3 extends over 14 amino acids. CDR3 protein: CASRHQGENTEAFF. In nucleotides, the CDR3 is TGTGCCAGCAGGCATCAGGGGGAGAACACTGAAGCTTTCTTT.

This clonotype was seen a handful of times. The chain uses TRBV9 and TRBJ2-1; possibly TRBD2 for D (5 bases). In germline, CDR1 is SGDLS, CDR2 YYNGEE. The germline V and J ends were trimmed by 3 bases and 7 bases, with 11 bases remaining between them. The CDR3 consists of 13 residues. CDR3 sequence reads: CASSGGERNEQFF. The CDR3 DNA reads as TGTGCCAGCAGCGGTGGGGAGAGGAATGAGCAGTTCTTC.

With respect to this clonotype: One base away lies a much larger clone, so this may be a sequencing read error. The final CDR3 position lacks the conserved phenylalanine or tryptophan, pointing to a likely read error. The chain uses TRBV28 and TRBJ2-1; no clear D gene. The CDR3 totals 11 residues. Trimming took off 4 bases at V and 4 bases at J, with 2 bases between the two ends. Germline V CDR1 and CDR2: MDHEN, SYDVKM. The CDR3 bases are TGTGCCAGCAGTTGGTACAATGAGCAGTTCATC. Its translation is CASSWYNEQFI.

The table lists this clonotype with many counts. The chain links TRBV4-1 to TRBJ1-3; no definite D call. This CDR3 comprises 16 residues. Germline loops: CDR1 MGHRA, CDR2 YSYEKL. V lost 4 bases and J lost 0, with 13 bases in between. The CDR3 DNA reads TGCGCCAGCAGCCCTCAGACTGGAAGCTCTGGAAACACCATATATTTT. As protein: CASSPQTGSSGNTIYF.

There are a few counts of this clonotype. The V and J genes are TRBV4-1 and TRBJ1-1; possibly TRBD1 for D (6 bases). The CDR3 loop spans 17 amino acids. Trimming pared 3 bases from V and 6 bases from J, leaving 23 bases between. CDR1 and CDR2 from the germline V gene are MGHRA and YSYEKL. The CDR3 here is CASSQRVPQRGLSEAFF. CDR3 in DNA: TGCGCCAGCAGCCAGCGGGTGCCCCAACGGGGGCTCTCTGAAGCTTTCTTT.

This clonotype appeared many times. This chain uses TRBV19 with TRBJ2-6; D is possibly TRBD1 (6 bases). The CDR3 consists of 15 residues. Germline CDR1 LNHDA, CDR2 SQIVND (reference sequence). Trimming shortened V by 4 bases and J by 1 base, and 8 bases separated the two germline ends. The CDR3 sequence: CASSTDRSGANVLTF. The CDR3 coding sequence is TGTGCCAGTAGTACCGACAGGTCTGGGGCCAACGTCCTGACTTTC.

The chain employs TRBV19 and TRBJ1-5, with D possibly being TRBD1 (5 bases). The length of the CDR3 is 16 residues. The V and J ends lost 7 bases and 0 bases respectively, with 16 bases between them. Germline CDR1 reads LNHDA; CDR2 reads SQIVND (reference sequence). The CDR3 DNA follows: TGTGCCAGTATTCCGAAGGGGATATATAGCAATCAGCCCCAGCATTTT. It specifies CASIPKGIYSNQPQHF.

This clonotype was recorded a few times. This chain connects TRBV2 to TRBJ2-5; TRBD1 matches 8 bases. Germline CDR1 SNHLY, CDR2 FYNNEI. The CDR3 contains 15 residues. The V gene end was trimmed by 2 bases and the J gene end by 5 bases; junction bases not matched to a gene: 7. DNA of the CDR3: TGTGCCAGCAGTGAACGCGACAGGGGAAGGGAGACCCAGTACTTC. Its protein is CASSERDRGRETQYF.

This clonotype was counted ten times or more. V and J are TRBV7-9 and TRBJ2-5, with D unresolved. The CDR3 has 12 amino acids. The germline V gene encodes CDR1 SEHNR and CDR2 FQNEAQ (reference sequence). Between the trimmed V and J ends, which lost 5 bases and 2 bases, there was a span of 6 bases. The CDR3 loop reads CASSRAQETQYF. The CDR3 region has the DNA TGTGCCAGCAGCCGGGCTCAAGAGACCCAGTACTTC.

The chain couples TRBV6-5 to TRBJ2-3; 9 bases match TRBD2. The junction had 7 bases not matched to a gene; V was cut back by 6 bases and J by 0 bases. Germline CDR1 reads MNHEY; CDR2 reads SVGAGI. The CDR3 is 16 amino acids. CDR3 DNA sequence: TGTGCCAGCAGCTATAGCGGGGGAGCTAGCACAGATACGCAGTATTTT. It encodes CASSYSGGASTDTQYF.

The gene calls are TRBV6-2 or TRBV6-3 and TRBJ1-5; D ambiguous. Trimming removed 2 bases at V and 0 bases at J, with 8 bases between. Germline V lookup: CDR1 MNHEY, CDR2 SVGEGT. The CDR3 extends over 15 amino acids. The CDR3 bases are TGTGCCAGCAGTTACGGAGGAGATAGCAATCAGCCCCAGCATTTT. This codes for CASSYGGDSNQPQHF.

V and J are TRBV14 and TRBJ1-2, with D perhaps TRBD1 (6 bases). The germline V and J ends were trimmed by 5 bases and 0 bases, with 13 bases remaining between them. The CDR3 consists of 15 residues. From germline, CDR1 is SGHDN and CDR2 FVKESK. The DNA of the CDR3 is TGTGCCAGCAGCTCGACAGAGGGGGCTAACTATGGCTACACCTTC. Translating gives CASSSTEGANYGYTF.

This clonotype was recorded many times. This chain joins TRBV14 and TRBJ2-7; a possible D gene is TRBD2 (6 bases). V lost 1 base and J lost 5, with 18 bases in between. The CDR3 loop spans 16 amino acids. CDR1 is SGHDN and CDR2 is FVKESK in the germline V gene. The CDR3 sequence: CASSQALRRDVNEQYF. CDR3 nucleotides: TGTGCCAGCAGCCAAGCTCTGCGGCGGGACGTTAACGAGCAGTACTTC.

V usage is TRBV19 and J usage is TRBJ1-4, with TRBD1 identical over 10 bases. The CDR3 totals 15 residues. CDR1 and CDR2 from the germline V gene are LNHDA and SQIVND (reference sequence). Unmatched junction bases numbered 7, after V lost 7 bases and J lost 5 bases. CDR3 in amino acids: CASKAGTGANEKLFF. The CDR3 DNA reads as TGTGCCAGTAAAGCCGGGACAGGGGCAAATGAAAAACTGTTTTTT. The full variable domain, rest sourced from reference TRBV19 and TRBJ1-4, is DGGITQSPKYLFRKEGQNVTLSCEQNLNHDAMYWYRQDPGQGLRLIYYSQIVNDFQKGDIAEGYSVSREKKESFPLTVTSAQKNPTAFYLCASKAGTGANEKLFFGSGTQLSVL.

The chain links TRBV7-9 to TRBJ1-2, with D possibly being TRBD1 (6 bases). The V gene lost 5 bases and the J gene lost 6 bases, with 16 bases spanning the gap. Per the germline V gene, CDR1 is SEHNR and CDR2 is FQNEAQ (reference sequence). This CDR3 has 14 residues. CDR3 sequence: CASSQMPKGDGYTF. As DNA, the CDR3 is TGTGCCAGCAGCCAGATGCCGAAGGGGGATGGCTACACCTTC.

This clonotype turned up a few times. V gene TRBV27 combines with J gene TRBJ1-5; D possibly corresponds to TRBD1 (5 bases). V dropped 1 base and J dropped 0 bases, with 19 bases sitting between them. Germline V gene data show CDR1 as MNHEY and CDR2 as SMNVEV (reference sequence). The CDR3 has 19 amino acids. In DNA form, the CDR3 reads TGTGCCAGCAGTTTATACGGGACGGCAAAGAGATATAGCAATCAGCCCCAGCATTTT. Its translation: CASSLYGTAKRYSNQPQHF.

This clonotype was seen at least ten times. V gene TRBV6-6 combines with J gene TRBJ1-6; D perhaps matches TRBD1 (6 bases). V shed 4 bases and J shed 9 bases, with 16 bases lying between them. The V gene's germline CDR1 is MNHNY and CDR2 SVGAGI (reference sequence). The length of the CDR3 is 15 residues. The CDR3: CASSSITGKPSPLHF. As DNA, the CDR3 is TGTGCCAGCAGTTCCATTACAGGGAAACCTTCACCCCTCCACTTT.

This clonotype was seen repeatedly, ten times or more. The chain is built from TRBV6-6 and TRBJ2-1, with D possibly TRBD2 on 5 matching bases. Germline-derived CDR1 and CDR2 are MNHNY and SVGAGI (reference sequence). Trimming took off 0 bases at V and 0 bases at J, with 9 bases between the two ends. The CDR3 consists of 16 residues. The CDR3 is CASSYSDFSSYNEQFF. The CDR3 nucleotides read TGTGCCAGCAGTTACTCGGACTTCAGCTCCTACAATGAGCAGTTCTTC.

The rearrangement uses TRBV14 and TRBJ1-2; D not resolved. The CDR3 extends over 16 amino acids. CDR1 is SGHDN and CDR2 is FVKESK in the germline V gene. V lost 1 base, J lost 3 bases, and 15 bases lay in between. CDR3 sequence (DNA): TGTGCCAGCAGCCAAGCGGCCAATTGGCACTACTATGGCTACACCTTC. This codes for CASSQAANWHYYGYTF.

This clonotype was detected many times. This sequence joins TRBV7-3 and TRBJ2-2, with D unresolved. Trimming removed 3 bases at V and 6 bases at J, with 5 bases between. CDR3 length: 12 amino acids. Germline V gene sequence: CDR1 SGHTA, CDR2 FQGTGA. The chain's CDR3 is CASSLMAGELFF. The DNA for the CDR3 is TGTGCCAGCAGCTTGATGGCCGGGGAGCTGTTTTTT.

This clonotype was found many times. Written as DNA, the CDR3 is TGTGCCAGCAGCTTAGAGGTCAGCGGGAACACTGAAGCTTTCTTT. Its protein product is CASSLEVSGNTEAFF. This chain links TRBV11-2 with TRBJ1-1, with D unclear. The length of the CDR3 is 15 residues. V was trimmed by 0 bases and J by 1 base, leaving 9 bases between them. Germline V gene lookup returns CDR1 SGHAT and CDR2 FQNNGV.